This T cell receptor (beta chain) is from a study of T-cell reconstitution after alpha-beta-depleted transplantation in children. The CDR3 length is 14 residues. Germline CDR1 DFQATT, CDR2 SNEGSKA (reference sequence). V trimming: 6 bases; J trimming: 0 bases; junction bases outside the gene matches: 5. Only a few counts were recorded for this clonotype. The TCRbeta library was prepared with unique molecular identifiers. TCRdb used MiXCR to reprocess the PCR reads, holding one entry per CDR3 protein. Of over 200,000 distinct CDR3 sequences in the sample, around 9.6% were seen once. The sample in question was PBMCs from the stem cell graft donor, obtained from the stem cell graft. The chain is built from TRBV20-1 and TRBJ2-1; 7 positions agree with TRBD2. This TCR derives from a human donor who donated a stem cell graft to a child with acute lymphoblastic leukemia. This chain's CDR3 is CSAWGGSSYNEQFF. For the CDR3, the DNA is TGCAGTGCGTGGGGGGGGAGCTCCTACAATGAGCAGTTCTTC.